Listed below are T cell receptor beta chains from one sample, sequenced in a study of cytomegalovirus exposure and HLA in healthy donors. Assay: immunoSEQ multiplex PCR; the TCRdb copy retains only in-frame clones and omits some. The sample holds 150,000 or so clones, 86% seen once. What was sequenced was PBMCs. All receptors derive from a man between 18 and 29 years old in good health and CMV-seropositive. The conserved cysteine and the conserved F or W are not part of the CDR3 here. A D gene is named only where the DNA matches it firmly. Expanded clones get a size class; other rows say once, few or many, or leave the size out.

J	D	size	V	CDR3
TRBJ1-1	-	once	TRBV6-6	ASTPTGLDTEAF
TRBJ1-5	-	-	TRBV28	ASSFVLGGTWDQPQH
TRBJ2-5	TRBD2	-	TRBV2	ASSDASGGLQETQY
TRBJ2-3	TRBD2	-	TRBV11-3	ASSSGGSTDTQY
TRBJ1-1	-	-	TRBV4-1	ASSQVPCLQGTEAF
TRBJ2-2	TRBD2	-	TRBV11-2	ASTGLAVNTGELF
TRBJ2-1	TRBD2	-	TRBV5-4	ASSLSPGGGNEQF
TRBJ1-1	-	-	TRBV6-1	ASSEPGTEAF
TRBJ2-3	-	-	TRBV29-1	SVDEGDYTQY
TRBJ2-1	TRBD2	-	TRBV9	ASSTKRGGYNEQF
TRBJ2-3	TRBD2	-	TRBV27	ASSLRTSEYTDTQY
TRBJ1-5	TRBD1	-	TRBV7-8	ASSPGQGLINQPQH
TRBJ2-1	TRBD1	-	TRBV19	ASSTTGAKGNNEQF
TRBJ2-2	TRBD1	-	TRBV10-3	AISDRGQNTGELF
TRBJ2-5	TRBD2	-	TRBV4-1	ASSDRGSGETQY
TRBJ2-5	-	-	TRBV15	ATSKTQQRGETQY
TRBJ2-1	-	-	TRBV6-5	ASSLQGPLLDEQF
TRBJ2-1	-	-	TRBV28	ASSSPGQPGLGFDNEQF
TRBJ2-7	-	-	TRBV27	ASRGGGAIYEQY
TRBJ1-2	TRBD1	-	TRBV18	ASSGGENGYT
TRBJ1-5	-	-	TRBV28	ASSLFYSNQPQH
TRBJ2-5	-	-	TRBV13	ASSLEGARETQY
TRBJ2-1	-	-	TRBV2	ASSAGGRGEQF
TRBJ2-2	-	-	TRBV7-2	ASSFARVINTGELF
TRBJ2-1	TRBD2	-	TRBV27	ASSLSGGGAFYEQF
TRBJ2-1	TRBD2	-	TRBV6-1	ASSELAGGKYNEQF
TRBJ2-2	-	-	TRBV27	ASSQPRLWGGADTGELF
TRBJ1-1	-	-	TRBV9	ASSVSPGGSGTEAF
TRBJ2-2	TRBD2	-	TRBV5-4	ASSLRGGSITGELF
TRBJ2-1	TRBD2	-	TRBV9	ASSTRLAGDHEQF
TRBJ1-5	-	-	TRBV12-5	ASGLGSYSNQPQH
TRBJ1-5	-	few	TRBV30	AWSTGNQPQH
TRBJ2-5	TRBD1	once	TRBV2	ASIQDRDQETQY
TRBJ2-7	TRBD2	-	TRBV27	ASSLAGGFDEQY
TRBJ2-7	-	-	TRBV20-1	SARDMYEQY
TRBJ1-6	-	once	TRBV23-1	ASSQLKGGNNSPLH
TRBJ2-7	-	-	TRBV5-1	ASSLSQGGREQY
TRBJ2-5	TRBD2	-	TRBV6-6	ASSGTSGGAQETQY
TRBJ1-2	TRBD1	-	TRBV19	ASKRGPGLMNYGYT
TRBJ2-7	TRBD1	-	TRBV6-6	ASSTQGVGIYEQY
TRBJ2-7	-	-	TRBV7-2	ASSPDSGEQY
TRBJ2-3	-	-	TRBV27	ASSLFAGYTTDTQY
TRBJ2-1	-	once	TRBV6-5	ASSTGRVYNEQF
TRBJ1-5	-	-	TRBV5-5	ASSLGGSGNQPQH
TRBJ2-7	-	-	TRBV6-1	ASSEGDILGLALEQY
TRBJ2-7	TRBD2	-	TRBV27	ASSLMTSGGGYEQY
TRBJ1-2	TRBD1	-	TRBV19	ASSQQGADYGYT
TRBJ1-2	-	-	TRBV6-5	ASSSGHNYGYT
TRBJ2-7	TRBD1	once	TRBV11-2	ASSSAPGQGTPR
TRBJ2-7	TRBD1	-	TRBV10-3	ATTRTGENEQY
TRBJ2-2	-	-	TRBV4-3	ASSQGGQRHTGELF
TRBJ2-1	-	-	TRBV6-4	ASSDSAENNEQF
TRBJ2-2	-	-	TRBV5-5	ASTPVYTGELF
TRBJ1-1	-	-	TRBV27	ASTPAGETEAF
TRBJ2-5	-	-	TRBV5-1	ASSSGETQY